This entry features one T cell receptor (beta chain) sequence. Sequenced by immunoSEQ multiplex PCR; TCRdb stores in-frame clones only, minus some. The sample consists of approximately 400,000 clones, approximately 90% of them appearing once. The data stem from a study of blood T cell repertoires in COVID-19. Study-level information: COVID-19 samples collected from the United States, Italy and Spain covered acute and convalescent phases. PBMCs, B-cell-depleted T cells, or T cells were the source of the cDNA or gDNA that made up the material.

Followed longitudinally, the Seattle patients had been enrolled during active infection. This CDR3 region has 15 residues. Trimming shortened V by 4 bases and J by 2 bases, and 12 bases separated the two germline ends. CDR1 is SNHLY, CDR2 FYNNEI, per germline. This sequence originates from a woman aged 45-59 years with COVID-19, enrolled during active disease. Sequencing used peripheral blood. The rearrangement joins TRBV2 to TRBJ2-1, with D unclear. CDR3 protein: CASSGRLLTYNEQFF. Written as DNA, the CDR3 is TGTGCCAGCAGTGGGCGGCTTCTGACCTACAATGAGCAGTTCTTC.